The table lists the clone carrying this T cell receptor beta chain with many counts. Full-length variable regions came from constant-region reverse primers plus semi-nested Nested Universal Primer A PCR. MiXCR, run by TCRdb on the 5' RACE reads, gives a single entry per CDR3 protein. The repertoire holds under 35,000 distinct CDR3 sequences, with approximately 24% as singletons. This CDR3 is 12 amino acids long. V lost 6 bases and J 12 bases, leaving 15 bases between the germline ends. The sample was naive CD4+ T cells sorted from a lymph node. Subset defined: naive CD4+ T cells, CD4+CD45RA+CD25-. This clonotype was sampled from a female donor with breast cancer. The rearrangement uses TRBV12-3 or TRBV12-4 and TRBJ2-1, with D possibly being TRBD1 (5 bases). CDR3 amino acids: CASREGVRTQFF. In DNA form, the CDR3 reads TGTGCCAGCAGGGAAGGGGTCAGGACGCAGTTCTTC.